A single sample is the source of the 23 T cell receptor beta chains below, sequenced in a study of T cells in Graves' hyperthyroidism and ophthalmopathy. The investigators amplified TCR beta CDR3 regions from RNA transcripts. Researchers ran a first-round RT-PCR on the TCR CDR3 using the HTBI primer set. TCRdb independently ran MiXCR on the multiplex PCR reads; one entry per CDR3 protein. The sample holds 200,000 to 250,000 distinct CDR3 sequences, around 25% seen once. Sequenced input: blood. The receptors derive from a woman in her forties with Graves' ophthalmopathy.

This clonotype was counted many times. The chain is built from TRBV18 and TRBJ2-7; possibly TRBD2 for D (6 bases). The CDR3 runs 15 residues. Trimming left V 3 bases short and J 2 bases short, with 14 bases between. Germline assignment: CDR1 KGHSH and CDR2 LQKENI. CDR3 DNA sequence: TGTGCCAGCTCACCCACTAGCCCCGCCGCCTACGAGCAGTACTTC. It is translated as CASSPTSPAAYEQYF.

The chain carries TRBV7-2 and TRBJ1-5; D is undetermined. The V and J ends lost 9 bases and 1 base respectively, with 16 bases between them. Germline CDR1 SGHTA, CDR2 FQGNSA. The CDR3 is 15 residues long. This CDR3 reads CASQRGLGSNQPQHF. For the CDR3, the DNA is TGTGCCAGTCAGCGTGGGTTAGGGAGCAATCAGCCCCAGCATTTT.

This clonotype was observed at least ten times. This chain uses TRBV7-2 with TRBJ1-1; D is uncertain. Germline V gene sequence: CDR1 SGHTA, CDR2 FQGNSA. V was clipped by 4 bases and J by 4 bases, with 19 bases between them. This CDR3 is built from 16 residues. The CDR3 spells CASSSPDARTPTEAFF. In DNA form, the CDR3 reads TGTGCCAGCAGCTCCCCGGACGCCAGGACTCCCACTGAAGCTTTCTTT.

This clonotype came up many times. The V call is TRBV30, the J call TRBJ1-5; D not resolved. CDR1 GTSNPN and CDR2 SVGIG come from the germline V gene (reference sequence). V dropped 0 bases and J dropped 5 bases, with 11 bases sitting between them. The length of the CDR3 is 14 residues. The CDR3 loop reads CAWSVRRGDQPQHF. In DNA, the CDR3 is TGTGCCTGGAGTGTCCGGCGGGGAGATCAGCCCCAGCATTTT.

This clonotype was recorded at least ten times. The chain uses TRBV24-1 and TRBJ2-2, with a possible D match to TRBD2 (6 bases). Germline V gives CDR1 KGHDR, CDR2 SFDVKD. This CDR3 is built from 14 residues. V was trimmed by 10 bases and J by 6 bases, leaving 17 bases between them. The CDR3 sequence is CATRERRGAGELFF. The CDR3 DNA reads TGTGCCACTAGAGAGCGGCGCGGGGCCGGGGAGCTGTTTTTT.

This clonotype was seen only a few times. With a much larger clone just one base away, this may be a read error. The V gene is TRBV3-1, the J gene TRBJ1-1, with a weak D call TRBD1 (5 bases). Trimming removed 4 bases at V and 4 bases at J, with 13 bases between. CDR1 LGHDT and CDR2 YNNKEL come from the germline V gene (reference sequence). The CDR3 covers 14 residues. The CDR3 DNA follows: TGTGCCAGCAGCCCTTGGGGGTGCATCACTGAAGCTTTCTTT. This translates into CASSPWGCITEAFF.

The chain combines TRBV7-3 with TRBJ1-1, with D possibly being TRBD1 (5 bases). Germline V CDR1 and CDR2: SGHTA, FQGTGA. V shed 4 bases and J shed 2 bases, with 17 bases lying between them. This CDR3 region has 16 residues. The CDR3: CASSSDPTDPNTEAFF. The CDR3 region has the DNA TGTGCCAGCAGCTCCGACCCGACAGATCCAAACACTGAAGCTTTCTTT.

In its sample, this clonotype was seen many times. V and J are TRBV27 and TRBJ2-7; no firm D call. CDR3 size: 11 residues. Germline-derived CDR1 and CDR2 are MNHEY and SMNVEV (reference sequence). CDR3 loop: CASRLNYEQYF. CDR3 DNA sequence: TGTGCTAGCCGGCTAAACTACGAGCAGTACTTC.

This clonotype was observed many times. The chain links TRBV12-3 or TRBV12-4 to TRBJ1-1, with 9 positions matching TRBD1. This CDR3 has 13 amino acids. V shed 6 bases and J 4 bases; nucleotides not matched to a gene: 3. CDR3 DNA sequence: TGTGCCAGCAGCCCGGGACAGGGCACTGAAGCTTTCTTT. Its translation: CASSPGQGTEAFF.

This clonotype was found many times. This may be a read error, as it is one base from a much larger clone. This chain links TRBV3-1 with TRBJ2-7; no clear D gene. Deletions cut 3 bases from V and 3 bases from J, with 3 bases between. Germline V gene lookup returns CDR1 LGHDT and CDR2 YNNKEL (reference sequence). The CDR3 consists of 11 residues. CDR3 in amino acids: CASSQNYEQYF. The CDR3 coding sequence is TGTGCCAGCAGCCAGAACTACGAGCAGTACTTC.

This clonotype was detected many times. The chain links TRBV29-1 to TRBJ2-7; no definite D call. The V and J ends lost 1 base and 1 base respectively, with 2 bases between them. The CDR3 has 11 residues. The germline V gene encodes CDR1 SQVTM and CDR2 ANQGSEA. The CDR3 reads CSVEGSYEQYF. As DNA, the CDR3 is TGCAGCGTTGAAGGGTCCTACGAGCAGTACTTC.

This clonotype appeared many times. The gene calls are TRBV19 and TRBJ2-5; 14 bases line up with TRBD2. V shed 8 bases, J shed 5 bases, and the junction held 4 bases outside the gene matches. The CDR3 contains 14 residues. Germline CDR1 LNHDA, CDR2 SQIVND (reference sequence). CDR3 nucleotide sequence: TGTGCCAGTGGGACTAGCGGGAGCGCGGAGACCCAGTACTTC. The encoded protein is CASGTSGSAETQYF. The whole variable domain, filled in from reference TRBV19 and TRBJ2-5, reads DGGITQSPKYLFRKEGQNVTLSCEQNLNHDAMYWYRQDPGQGLRLIYYSQIVNDFQKGDIAEGYSVSREKKESFPLTVTSAQKNPTAFYLCASGTSGSAETQYFGPGTRLLVL.

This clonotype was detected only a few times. The CDR3, as DNA: TGTGCCAGCACCATTAGAGGAGTTCAGCCCCAGCATTTT. Protein sequence: CASTIRGVQPQHF. This rearrangement joins TRBV12-3 or TRBV12-4 to TRBJ1-5; D not resolved. The CDR3 sequence is 13 residues long. Trimming removed 7 bases at V and 6 bases at J, with 13 bases between.

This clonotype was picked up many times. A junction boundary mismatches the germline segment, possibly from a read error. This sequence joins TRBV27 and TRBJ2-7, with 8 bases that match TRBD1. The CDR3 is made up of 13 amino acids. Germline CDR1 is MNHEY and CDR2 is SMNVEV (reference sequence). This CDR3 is CASSFRAGDRGFF. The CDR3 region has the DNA TGTGCCAGCAGTTTCCGTGCTGGCGACAGGGGATTCTTC.

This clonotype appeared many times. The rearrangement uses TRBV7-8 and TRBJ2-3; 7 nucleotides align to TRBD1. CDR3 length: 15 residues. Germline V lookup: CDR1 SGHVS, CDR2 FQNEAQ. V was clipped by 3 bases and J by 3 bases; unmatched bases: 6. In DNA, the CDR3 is TGTGCCAGCAGCTTCGGACAGGCAAGGACAGATACGCAGTATTTT. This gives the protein CASSFGQARTDTQYF.

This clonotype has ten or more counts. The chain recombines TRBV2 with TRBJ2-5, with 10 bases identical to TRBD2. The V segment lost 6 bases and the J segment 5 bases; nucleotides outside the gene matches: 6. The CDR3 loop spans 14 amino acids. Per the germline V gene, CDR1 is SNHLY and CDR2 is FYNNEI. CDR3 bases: TGTGCCAGCAGCCTTAGCGGGAGGATGGAGACCCAGTACTTC. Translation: CASSLSGRMETQYF.

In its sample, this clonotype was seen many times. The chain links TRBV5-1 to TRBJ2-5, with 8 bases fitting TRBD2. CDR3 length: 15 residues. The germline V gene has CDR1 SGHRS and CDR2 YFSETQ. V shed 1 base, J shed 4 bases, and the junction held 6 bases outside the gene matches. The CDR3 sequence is CASSLNGRAVETQYF. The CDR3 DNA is TGCGCCAGCAGCTTGAACGGGAGGGCCGTAGAGACCCAGTACTTC. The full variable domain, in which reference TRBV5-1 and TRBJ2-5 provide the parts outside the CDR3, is KAGVTQTPRYLIKTRGQQVTLSCSPISGHRSVSWYQQTPGQGLQFLFEYFSETQRNKGNFPGRFSGRQFSNSRSEMNVSTLELGDSALYLCASSLNGRAVETQYFGPGTRLLVL.

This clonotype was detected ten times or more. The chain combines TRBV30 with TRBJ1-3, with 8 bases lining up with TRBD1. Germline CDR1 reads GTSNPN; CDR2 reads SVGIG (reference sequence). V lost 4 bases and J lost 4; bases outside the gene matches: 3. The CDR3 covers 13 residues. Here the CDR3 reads CAWNRGSGNTIYF. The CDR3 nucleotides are TGTGCCTGGAACAGGGGGTCAGGAAACACCATATATTTT.

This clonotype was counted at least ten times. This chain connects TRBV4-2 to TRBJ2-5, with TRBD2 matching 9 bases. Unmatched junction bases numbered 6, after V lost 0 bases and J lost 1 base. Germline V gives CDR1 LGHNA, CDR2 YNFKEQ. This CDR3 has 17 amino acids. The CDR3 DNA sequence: TGTGCCAGCAGCCAAGAGGAGGGACTAGCCATCCAAGAGACCCAGTACTTC. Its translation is CASSQEEGLAIQETQYF.

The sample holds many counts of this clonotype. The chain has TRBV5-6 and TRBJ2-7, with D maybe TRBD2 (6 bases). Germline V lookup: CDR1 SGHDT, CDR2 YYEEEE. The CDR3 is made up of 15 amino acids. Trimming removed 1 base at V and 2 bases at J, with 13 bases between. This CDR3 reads CASSLLTGDAYEQYF. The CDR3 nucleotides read TGTGCCAGCAGCTTGCTAACGGGAGACGCCTACGAGCAGTACTTC.

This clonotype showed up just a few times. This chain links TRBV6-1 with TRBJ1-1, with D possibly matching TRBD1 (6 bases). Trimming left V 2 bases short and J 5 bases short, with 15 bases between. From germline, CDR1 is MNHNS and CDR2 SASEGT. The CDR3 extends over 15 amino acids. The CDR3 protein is CASSEFEGEWTEAFF. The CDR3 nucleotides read TGTGCCAGCAGTGAATTCGAGGGGGAGTGGACTGAAGCTTTCTTT.

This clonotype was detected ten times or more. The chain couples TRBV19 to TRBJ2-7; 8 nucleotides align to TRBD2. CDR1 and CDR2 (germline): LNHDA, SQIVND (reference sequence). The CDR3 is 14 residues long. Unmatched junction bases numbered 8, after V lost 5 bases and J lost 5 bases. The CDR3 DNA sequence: TGTGCCAGTAGTGCCTCAGCGGGAGTTCACGAGCAGTACTTC. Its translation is CASSASAGVHEQYF.

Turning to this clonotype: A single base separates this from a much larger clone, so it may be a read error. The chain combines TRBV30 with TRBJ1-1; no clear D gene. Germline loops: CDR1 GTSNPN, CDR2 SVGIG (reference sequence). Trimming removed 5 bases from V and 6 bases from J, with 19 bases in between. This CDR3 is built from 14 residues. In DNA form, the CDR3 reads TGTGCCTGGTTAAAACCTTGGGGTTTCGCTGAAGCTTTCTTT. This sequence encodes CAWLKPWGFAEAFF.